This record concerns one T cell receptor beta chain sequence. In the original analysis: Estimation of nucleated cell counts relied on the amplification of reference gene primers. Sequencing was performed with immunoSEQ multiplex PCR; in TCRdb, only in-frame clones are kept and a portion is missing. From that table come the V and J calls and clone size; the DNA was used to work out D and trimming. Of around 170,000 clones listed, around 87% are singletons. Patients in Seattle were enrolled during active infection, then followed longitudinally. This CDR3 has 15 amino acids. Per germline, CDR1 GTSNPN and CDR2 SVGIG (reference sequence). The V end was cut by 0 bases, the J end by 0 bases, with 12 bases between. This specimen belongs to a study of blood T cell repertoires in COVID-19. Whole-study context: The samples span acute and convalescent COVID-19 from the United States, Italy and Spain.

The sequencing sample was made of peripheral blood. This clonotype was sampled from a man aged 55 to 70 with COVID-19, enrolled during active disease. The chain recombines TRBV30 with TRBJ2-7; a weak D match, TRBD2 (7 bases). CDR3 in amino acids: CAWSVGGGSSYEQYF. The CDR3 coding sequence is TGTGCCTGGAGTGTAGGGGGAGGGAGCTCCTACGAGCAGTACTTC.